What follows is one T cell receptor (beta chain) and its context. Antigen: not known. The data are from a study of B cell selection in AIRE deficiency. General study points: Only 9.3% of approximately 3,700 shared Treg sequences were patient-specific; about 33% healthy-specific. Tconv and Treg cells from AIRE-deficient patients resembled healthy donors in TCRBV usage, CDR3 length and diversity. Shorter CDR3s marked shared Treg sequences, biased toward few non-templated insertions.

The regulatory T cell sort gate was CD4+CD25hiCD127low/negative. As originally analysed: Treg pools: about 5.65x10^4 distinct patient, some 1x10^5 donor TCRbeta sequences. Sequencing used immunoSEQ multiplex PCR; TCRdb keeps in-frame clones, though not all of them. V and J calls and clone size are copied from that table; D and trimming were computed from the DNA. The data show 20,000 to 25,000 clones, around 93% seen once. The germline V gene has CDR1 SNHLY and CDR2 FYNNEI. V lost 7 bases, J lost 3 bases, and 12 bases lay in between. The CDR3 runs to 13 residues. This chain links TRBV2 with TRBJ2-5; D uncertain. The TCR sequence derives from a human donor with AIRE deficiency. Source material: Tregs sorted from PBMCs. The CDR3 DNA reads TGTGCCAGCAAGGGTGGGCATAAAGAGACCCAGTACTTC. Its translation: CASKGGHKETQYF.